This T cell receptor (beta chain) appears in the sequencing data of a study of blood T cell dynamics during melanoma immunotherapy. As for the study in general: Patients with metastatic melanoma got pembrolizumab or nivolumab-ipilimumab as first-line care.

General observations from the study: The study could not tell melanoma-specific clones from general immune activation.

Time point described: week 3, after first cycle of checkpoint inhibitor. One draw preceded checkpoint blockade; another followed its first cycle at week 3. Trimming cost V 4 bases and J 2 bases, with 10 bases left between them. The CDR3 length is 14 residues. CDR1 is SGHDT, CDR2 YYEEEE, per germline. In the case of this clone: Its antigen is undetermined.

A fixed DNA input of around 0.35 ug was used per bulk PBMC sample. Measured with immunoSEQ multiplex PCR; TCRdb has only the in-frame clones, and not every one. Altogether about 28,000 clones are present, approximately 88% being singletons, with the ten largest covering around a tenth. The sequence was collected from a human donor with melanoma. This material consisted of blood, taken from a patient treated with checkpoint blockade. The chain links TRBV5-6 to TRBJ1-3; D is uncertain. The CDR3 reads CASSPIGPGNTIYF. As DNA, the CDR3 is TGTGCCAGCAGCCCGATTGGTCCTGGAAACACCATATATTTT.